The 23 T cell receptor beta chains reported below all come from one sample, sequenced in a study of identical twins. TCRdb analysed the 5' RACE reads with MiXCR anew, one entry per CDR3 protein. The repertoire holds about 890,000 distinct CDR3 sequences, roughly an eighth seen once, with around 1.6% in the top ten. These data were likewise used in another study, on yellow fever vaccine responses in identical twins.

Material: PBMCs. Receptors originate from a young woman in good health.

This clonotype was seen only a few times. The chain has TRBV5-1 and TRBJ2-1; possibly TRBD2 for D (5 bases). This CDR3 has 15 residues. Germline CDR1 is SGHRS and CDR2 is YFSETQ. V was clipped by 6 bases and J by 5 bases, with 18 bases between them. DNA for the CDR3: TGCGCCAGCACACCCCGTGGTAGCGAGAACAATGAGCAGTTCTTC. It yields the protein CASTPRGSENNEQFF.

CDR3 protein: CASSQDGLPGGNEQFF. CDR3 DNA sequence: TGCGCCAGCAGCCAAGATGGGCTGCCGGGGGGTAATGAGCAGTTCTTC. This chain connects TRBV4-1 to TRBJ2-1; 7 bases line up with TRBD2. Germline loops: CDR1 MGHRA, CDR2 YSYEKL. This CDR3 is built from 16 residues. J gave up 7 bases and V 0 bases, and 9 bases lay outside the gene matches.

In this sample, this clonotype turned up a few times. The rearrangement links TRBV5-4 to TRBJ2-1; 9 positions agree with TRBD2. This CDR3 contains 16 residues. After removal of 5 bases from V and 4 bases from J, the junction contained 10 bases not matched to a gene. Germline assignment: CDR1 SGHNT and CDR2 YYREEE (reference sequence). In nucleotides, the CDR3 is TGTGCCAGCAGTGCGGCTGGCGGGAGGGCATACAATGAGCAGTTCTTC. This translates into CASSAAGGRAYNEQFF.

This clonotype occurred many times. V usage is TRBV5-1 and J usage is TRBJ2-1, with 10 nucleotides matching TRBD2. The V segment lost 3 bases and the J segment 4 bases; nucleotides outside the gene matches: 4. CDR1 and CDR2 (germline): SGHRS, YFSETQ. There are 15 residues in the CDR3. DNA of the CDR3: TGCGCCAGCAGCTCCGGGACTAGCGCTTACAATGAGCAGTTCTTC. It encodes CASSSGTSAYNEQFF.

This clonotype occurred a few times. The CDR3 sequence: CASSYELASGRGDEQFF. The CDR3 bases are TGTGCCAGCAGTTATGAGTTGGCTAGCGGCCGGGGGGATGAGCAGTTCTTC. This chain links TRBV12-3 or TRBV12-4 with TRBJ2-1, with 7 bases fitting TRBD2. J was trimmed by 8 bases and V by 4 bases; bases with no gene match: 17. There are 17 residues in the CDR3.

The CDR3 bases are TGTGCCAGCAGTTATACAGGGGGCGTTACGTATAATTCACCCCTCCACTTT. Its protein is CASSYTGGVTYNSPLHF. The chain uses TRBV11-2 and TRBJ1-6; 9 bases line up with TRBD1. J gave up 4 bases and V 6 bases, and 10 bases lay outside the gene matches. This CDR3 spans 17 amino acids. Germline CDR1 and CDR2: SGHAT and FQNNGV.

This chain links TRBV24-1 with TRBJ2-2; 8 nucleotides match TRBD1. The germline V gene encodes CDR1 KGHDR and CDR2 SFDVKD. J lost 7 bases, V lost 2 bases, and 11 bases had no gene match. The length of the CDR3 is 17 residues. The CDR3 sequence is CATSDSRQGNIIGELFF. The CDR3 coding sequence is TGTGCCACCAGTGATTCCCGACAGGGGAATATCATCGGGGAGCTGTTTTTT.

The chain recombines TRBV12-3 or TRBV12-4 with TRBJ1-2; TRBD1 aligns across 9 bases. The V segment lost 3 bases and the J segment 0 bases; nucleotides outside the gene matches: 8. The CDR3 runs 17 residues. CDR3 residues: CASSLDRGLSPNYGYTF. The CDR3 DNA sequence: TGTGCCAGCAGTTTGGACAGGGGCCTATCTCCTAACTATGGCTACACCTTC.

This clonotype showed up many times. The V and J genes are TRBV15 and TRBJ2-7, with 8 bases lining up with TRBD2. This CDR3 region has 17 residues. V shed 3 bases and J 4 bases; nucleotides not matched to a gene: 14. Germline assignment: CDR1 LNHNV and CDR2 YYDKDF (reference sequence). In DNA form, the CDR3 reads TGTGCCACCAGCAGTGGGTTTAGCGGGATGAACGGGTACGAGCAGTACTTC. It specifies CATSSGFSGMNGYEQYF. Supplemented by reference TRBV15 and TRBJ2-7, the full variable domain reads DAMVIQNPRYQVTQFGKPVTLSCSQTLNHNVMYWYQQKSSQAPKLLFHYYDKDFNNEADTPDNFQSRRPNTSFCFLDIRSPGLGDTAMYLCATSSGFSGMNGYEQYFGPGTRLTVT.

This clonotype showed up just a few times. The V call is TRBV12-3 or TRBV12-4, the J call TRBJ2-7; weak D call: TRBD2 (6 bases). This CDR3 has 19 residues. V lost 6 bases, J lost 3 bases, and 30 bases lay in between. The DNA for the CDR3 is TGTGCCAGCAGCAACTCTGGGACTTTCATGGATCCGAATTACTACGAGCAGTACTTC. It specifies CASSNSGTFMDPNYYEQYF.

This clonotype turned up a few times. The rearrangement joins TRBV18 to TRBJ2-1, with TRBD1 matching over 9 bases. After removal of 1 base from V and 8 bases from J, the junction contained 6 bases not matched to a gene. This CDR3 is built from 15 residues. From germline, CDR1 is KGHSH and CDR2 LQKENI. CDR3 amino acids: CASSPRQGVFDEQFF. CDR3 DNA sequence: TGTGCCAGCTCACCACGACAGGGGGTTTTCGATGAGCAGTTCTTC.

This clonotype turned up a few times. The chain has TRBV12-3 or TRBV12-4 and TRBJ1-3, with 8 positions matching TRBD1. The V and J ends lost 3 bases and 4 bases, in that order; junction bases with no gene match: 2. This CDR3 comprises 14 residues. The CDR3 bases are TGTGCCAGCAGTTTGGGACAGGCAGGAAACACCATATATTTT. It codes for CASSLGQAGNTIYF.

The J gene is TRBJ2-3, the V gene TRBV4-2; the D is unclear. Germline V gene sequence: CDR1 LGHNA, CDR2 YNFKEQ. The CDR3 runs to 15 residues. Trimming took 1 base from V and 4 from J, leaving 12 bases between them. CDR3 sequence (DNA): TGTGCCAGCAGCCAAGTTAGCCCGGCTCCAGATACGCAGTATTTT. This translates into CASSQVSPAPDTQYF.

This clonotype was found a few times. The chain uses TRBV24-1 and TRBJ2-3, with D perhaps matching TRBD1 or TRBD2 (6 bases each). The CDR3 totals 19 residues. Trimming pared 3 bases from V and 2 bases from J, leaving 23 bases between. Germline V gene data show CDR1 as KGHDR and CDR2 as SFDVKD. CDR3: CATSDRAPLRGASTDTQYF. The CDR3 bases are TGTGCCACCAGTGATCGGGCGCCCTTGAGGGGGGCGTCCACAGATACGCAGTATTTT.

This rearrangement joins TRBV24-1 to TRBJ2-7; no clear D gene. V lost 0 bases, J lost 3 bases, and 14 bases lay in between. The CDR3 contains 16 residues. The germline CDR1 and CDR2 sequences are KGHDR and SFDVKD. The chain's CDR3 is CATSDLFGRRVYEQYF. Written as DNA, the CDR3 is TGTGCCACCAGTGATTTGTTCGGCCGACGGGTCTACGAGCAGTACTTC.

This rearrangement joins TRBV5-1 to TRBJ2-3, with 15 positions matching TRBD2. Germline V gives CDR1 SGHRS, CDR2 YFSETQ. The ends lost 3 bases at V and 4 bases at J; junction bases unmatched: 12. This CDR3 is 19 amino acids long. For the CDR3, the DNA is TGCGCCAGCAGCTCTCGGACTAGCGGGGGGGCCTCACCCGCAGATACGCAGTATTTT. Protein: CASSSRTSGGASPADTQYF.

This clonotype was detected a few times. J is TRBJ2-1 and V is TRBV12-3 or TRBV12-4; 9 bases align to TRBD1. CDR3 length: 15 residues. V trimming: 6 bases; J trimming: 3 bases; junction bases outside the gene matches: 6. This chain's CDR3 is CASSDPGQGYNEQFF. The CDR3 nucleotides are TGTGCCAGCAGCGATCCGGGACAGGGCTACAATGAGCAGTTCTTC.

This clonotype came up a few times. The chain couples TRBV10-3 to TRBJ2-6; 7 bases agree with TRBD2. With V trimmed by 3 bases and J by 4 bases, 3 bases remained unmatched. Germline CDR1 ENHRY, CDR2 SYGVKD. This CDR3 has 15 residues. CDR3 sequence: CAISESGGGANVLTF. CDR3 nucleotides: TGTGCCATCAGTGAATCGGGAGGCGGGGCCAACGTCCTGACTTTC.

V and J are TRBV28 and TRBJ2-7, with D perhaps matching TRBD2 (6 bases). The CDR3 is 14 amino acids. V was clipped by 3 bases and J by 1 base, with 10 bases between them. Per germline, CDR1 MDHEN and CDR2 SYDVKM. The CDR3 DNA reads as TGTGCCAGCAGTTTTGGGGCGGGGTCCTACGAGCAGTACGTC. Encoded protein: CASSFGAGSYEQYV.

This clonotype was recorded a few times. V gene TRBV7-9 combines with J gene TRBJ2-1, with D unresolved. This CDR3 has 14 residues. Germline V gene data show CDR1 as SEHNR and CDR2 as FQNEAQ (reference sequence). V lost 3 bases to trimming and J lost 5 bases, with 11 bases between them. CDR3 region: CASSFENNDNEQFF. The DNA for the CDR3 is TGTGCCAGCAGCTTCGAAAACAACGACAATGAGCAGTTCTTC. Filled out from reference TRBV7-9 and TRBJ2-1, the complete variable domain reads DTGVSQNPRHKITKRGQNVTFRCDPISEHNRLYWYRQTLGQGPEFLTYFQNEAQLEKSRLLSDRFSAERPKGSFSTLEIQRTEQGDSAMYLCASSFENNDNEQFFGPGTRLTVL.

This clonotype was seen only a few times. The chain uses TRBV20-1 and TRBJ2-5; D ambiguous. Germline CDR1 DFQATT, CDR2 SNEGSKA (reference sequence). Trimming left V 0 bases short and J 3 bases short, with 11 bases between. The CDR3 totals 14 residues. DNA for the CDR3: TGCAGTGCTAGAGATCCTCTTTCGAAAGAGACCCAGTACTTC. Translating it yields CSARDPLSKETQYF.

This clonotype was detected a few times. The chain recombines TRBV24-1 with TRBJ2-5, with 7 bases identical to TRBD1. Germline-derived CDR1 and CDR2 are KGHDR and SFDVKD. Losses at the gene ends were 9 bases for V and 1 base for J; bases not matched to a gene: 13. The CDR3 has 16 residues. The CDR3 DNA sequence: TGTGCCACCGGGTTTTCTACGGGACAGAGCCAAGAGACCCAGTACTTC. Protein sequence: CATGFSTGQSQETQYF.

The chain links TRBV15 to TRBJ1-6; D call uncertain. Trimming cost V 0 bases and J 8 bases, with 8 bases left between them. The V gene's germline CDR1 is LNHNV and CDR2 YYDKDF (reference sequence). CDR3 length equals 14 residues. CDR3 coding DNA: TGTGCCACCAGCAGAGATCCGGAGGATTCACCCCTCCACTTT. Translating it yields CATSRDPEDSPLHF.